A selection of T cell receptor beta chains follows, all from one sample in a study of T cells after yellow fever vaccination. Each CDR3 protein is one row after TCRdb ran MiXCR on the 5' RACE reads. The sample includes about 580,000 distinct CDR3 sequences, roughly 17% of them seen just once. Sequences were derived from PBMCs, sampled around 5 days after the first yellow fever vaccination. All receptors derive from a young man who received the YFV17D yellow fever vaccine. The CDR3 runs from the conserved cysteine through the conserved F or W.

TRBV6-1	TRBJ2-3	CASRRGGYGTDTRYF
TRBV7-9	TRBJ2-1	CASSLKQGGTYNEQFF
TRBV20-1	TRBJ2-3	CSAVEQGTDTQYF
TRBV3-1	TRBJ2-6	CASSHYGANVLTF
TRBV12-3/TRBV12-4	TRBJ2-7	CASSLMTTAGGYEQYF
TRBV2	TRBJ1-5	CASSSGTGFRQPQHF
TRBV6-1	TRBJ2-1	CASSTPGTGENEQFF
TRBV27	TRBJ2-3	CATGGRRGGWSTDTQYF
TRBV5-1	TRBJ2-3	CASRSTGGTDTQYF
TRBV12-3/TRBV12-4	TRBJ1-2	CASSLVQYGYTF
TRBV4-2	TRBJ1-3	CASSQESSGLSGNTIYF